Presented here are 20 T cell receptor beta chains from one specimen sequenced in a study of spatial heterogeneity in lung cancer (dated by TCRdb to between 2018 and 2020). What the work shows at the level of the full study, not this receptor alone: A correlation was observed between the number of expanded intratumoral alpha and beta TCRs and the tumor nonsynonymous mutation count.

The library was obtained by 5' RACE. Sequencing was carried out with a NextSeq 500. In-frame beta chains were kept once TCRdb had trimmed the public reads at Q25 with fastp and called clones with MiXCR. Under each unique CDR3 protein, matching rows form one entry showing the most common genes and DNA. The sample records 2,500 to 3,500 distinct CDR3 sequences, approximately 17% of which are singletons. Of the sample, 11% to 15% falls within the top ten clones. Taken with the paper, the label for time point translates to: sample taken at primary tumor resection. The antigens for these receptors are not known. This specimen was lung tumor tissue, taken at surgery. Receptors were obtained from a male donor with early-stage non-small cell lung cancer.

This clonotype is categorized as medium-sized. This beta chain appears as a stray read in a library generated for alpha chains; its size is not informative. The chain couples TRBV5-1 to TRBJ1-1; D is undetermined. Looked up from germline, CDR1 is SGHRS and CDR2 is YFSETQ. The V end lost 7 bases, the J end lost 0 bases, and 13 bases lay between the germline ends. The CDR3 length is 14 residues. The CDR3 DNA sequence: TGCGCCAGCTCGGACCTAAACTTGAACACTGAAGCTTTCTTT. The encoded protein is CASSDLNLNTEAFF.

This clonotype is labeled as large (0.1 to 1%). A library made for alpha chains picked up this beta chain off target, so its size means little. The chain recombines TRBV20-1 with TRBJ1-1; TRBD1 matches 8 bases. This CDR3 spans 15 amino acids. Germline lookup yields CDR1 DFQATT and CDR2 SNEGSKA (reference sequence). Trimming took 1 base from V and 0 from J; bases not matched to a gene: 4. The CDR3 sequence is CSARGQGAVNTEAFF. DNA for the CDR3: TGCAGTGCTAGAGGGCAGGGGGCGGTGAACACTGAAGCTTTCTTT.

There are a few counts of this clonotype. The library was built for alpha chains, so this beta chain is an off-target read and its size means little. V is TRBV15 and J is TRBJ2-7; perhaps TRBD1 as D (6 bases). CDR1 and CDR2 from the germline V gene are LNHNV and YYDKDF (reference sequence). V lost 0 bases, J lost 4 bases, and 16 bases lay in between. The CDR3 has 16 amino acids. CDR3 loop: CATSRDLTGHGYEQYF. For the CDR3, the DNA is TGTGCCACCAGCAGAGATCTAACGGGACACGGGTACGAGCAGTACTTC.

This clonotype is medium-sized. A library made for alpha chains picked up this beta chain off target, so its size means little. J is TRBJ1-5 and V is TRBV20-1; D not resolved. CDR3 size: 15 residues. The germline V and J ends were trimmed by 0 bases and 5 bases, with 14 bases remaining between them. Germline CDR1 reads DFQATT; CDR2 reads SNEGSKA (reference sequence). The CDR3 here is CSARDPGGYYQPQHF. The CDR3 DNA sequence: TGCAGTGCTAGAGATCCAGGCGGTTATTATCAGCCCCAGCATTTT.

At least ten counts were recorded for this clonotype. Little can be read into the size of this beta chain, an off-target read in a library designed for alpha chains. This sequence joins TRBV9 and TRBJ2-7; TRBD1 or TRBD2 may be the D gene (5 bases each). Deletions cut 4 bases from V and 2 bases from J, with 13 bases between. This CDR3 spans 14 amino acids. Per germline, CDR1 SGDLS and CDR2 YYNGEE. The CDR3 region has the DNA TGTGCCAGCAGCCCCGGGACGTCGCCCTACGAGCAGTACTTC. This gives the protein CASSPGTSPYEQYF.

As regards this clonotype: The size of this beta chain means little, since it is a stray read in a library made for alpha chains. The chain links TRBV28 to TRBJ2-1; 10 bases fit TRBD2. This CDR3 spans 15 amino acids. The V gene's germline CDR1 is MDHEN and CDR2 SYDVKM. J lost 9 bases, V lost 6 bases, and 11 bases had no gene match. Written as DNA, the CDR3 is TGTGCCAGCAGCCGGACTAGCGGCAAGCGGATTGAGCAGTTCTTC. Its translation is CASSRTSGKRIEQFF.

A word on this clonotype: This beta chain slipped into a library made for alpha chains as a stray read, so its size is not meaningful. The V call is TRBV6-6, the J call TRBJ2-3; D unclear. Trimming removed 1 base from V and 1 base from J, with 3 bases in between. The CDR3 has 13 residues. Germline CDR1 is MNHNY and CDR2 is SVGAGI (reference sequence). The CDR3 spells CASSYYRTDTQYF. CDR3 nucleotide sequence: TGTGCCAGCAGTTACTACCGCACAGATACGCAGTATTTT.

This clonotype was counted between two and nine times. For a library built for alpha chains, this beta chain is a stray read; little rests on its size. The V gene is TRBV2, the J gene TRBJ2-7; D uncertain. V was pared by 10 bases and J by 6 bases, with 16 bases between. Germline V gives CDR1 SNHLY, CDR2 FYNNEI. The CDR3 is made up of 12 amino acids. CDR3 DNA: TGTGCCACGCGCAGGAGCCCTGCCGAGCAGTACTTC. Its translation: CATRRSPAEQYF. The entire variable domain, with the rest obtained from reference TRBV2 and TRBJ2-7, is as follows: EPEVTQTPSHQVTQMGQEVILRCVPISNHLYFYWYRQILGQKVEFLVSFYNNEISEKSEIFDDQFSVERPDGSNFTLKIRSTKLEDSAMYFCATRRSPAEQYFGPGTRLTVT.

As concerns this clonotype: Since it is a stray read in a library aimed at alpha chains, this beta chain has a size that is not meaningful. The V and J genes are TRBV18 and TRBJ1-1; a possible D gene is TRBD1 (5 bases). The V gene's germline CDR1 is KGHSH and CDR2 LQKENI. The CDR3 consists of 14 residues. V gave up 0 bases and J gave up 7 bases, with 12 bases separating them. This chain's CDR3 is CASSPPVGQGEAFF. CDR3 in DNA: TGTGCCAGCTCACCACCGGTGGGGCAGGGTGAAGCTTTCTTT.

As to this clonotype: This beta chain is an off-target read within a library intended for alpha chains, so its frequency means little. The chain carries TRBV12-3 or TRBV12-4 and TRBJ2-4; 15 bases agree with TRBD2. The CDR3 totals 18 residues. Trimming removed 5 bases from V and 1 base from J; junction bases left unmatched: 6. CDR3 nucleotide sequence: TGTGCCAGCAGTCTCCGGACTAGCGGGGGGGCTGCCAAAAACATTCAGTACTTC. Translating it yields CASSLRTSGGAAKNIQYF.

In its sample, this clonotype ranks as large (0.1 to 1%). This beta chain lies outside the target of a library built for alpha chains; its clone size means little. This chain's CDR3 is CSATGDSAYQPQHF. The DNA for the CDR3 is TGCAGTGCTACTGGGGACAGCGCCTATCAGCCCCAGCATTTT. V is TRBV20-1 and J is TRBJ1-5; 7 bases match TRBD1. The germline CDR1 and CDR2 sequences are DFQATT and SNEGSKA (reference sequence). The V segment lost 4 bases and the J segment 5 bases; nucleotides outside the gene matches: 8. The CDR3 extends over 14 amino acids.

This clonotype is categorized as medium-sized. The size of this beta chain means little, since it is a stray read in a library made for alpha chains. The chain uses TRBV6-2 or TRBV6-3 and TRBJ2-5; D perhaps matches TRBD1 (5 bases). Trimming left V 4 bases short and J 2 bases short, with 11 bases between. Germline V gene sequence: CDR1 MNHEY, CDR2 SVGEGT. The CDR3 extends over 14 amino acids. CDR3 DNA: TGTGCCAGCAGTTTCAGACAGACACAAGAGACCCAGTACTTC. Translated: CASSFRQTQETQYF.

In its sample, this clonotype ranks as medium-sized. Being off target in a library aimed at alpha chains, this beta chain has a size of little meaning. The chain joins TRBV6-1 to TRBJ2-7, with no clear D. CDR3 length equals 12 residues. Germline loops: CDR1 MNHNS, CDR2 SASEGT. Trimming left V 0 bases short and J 4 bases short, with 4 bases between. The CDR3 protein is CASSEASYEQYF. CDR3 in DNA: TGTGCCAGCAGTGAAGCCAGTTACGAGCAGTACTTC.

Concerning this clonotype itself: The library was prepared for alpha chains; this beta chain is a stray read, so its frequency means little. The V gene is TRBV27, the J gene TRBJ2-7; possibly TRBD2 for D (6 bases). The CDR3 loop spans 14 amino acids. V was clipped by 2 bases and J by 4 bases, with 12 bases between them. CDR1 and CDR2 from the germline V gene are MNHEY and SMNVEV (reference sequence). The CDR3 is CASSLAGPQYEQYF. The DNA for the CDR3 is TGTGCCAGCAGTTTAGCGGGGCCTCAGTACGAGCAGTACTTC.

Regarding this clonotype: This beta chain appears as a stray read in a library generated for alpha chains; its size is not informative. The J gene is TRBJ2-1, the V gene TRBV24-1; 8 nucleotides align to TRBD1. The germline gives CDR1 KGHDR, CDR2 SFDVKD. Trimming at V came to 2 bases and at J to 4 bases, leaving 6 bases not matched to a gene. The length of the CDR3 is 16 residues. The CDR3 nucleotides are TGTGCCACCAGTGATTGGGGGACAGGAGATTACAATGAGCAGTTCTTC. Translated, it gives CATSDWGTGDYNEQFF.

This clonotype was seen repeatedly, ten times or more. A library prepared for alpha chains yielded this beta chain as an off-target read; its size is of little meaning. V is TRBV24-1 and J is TRBJ2-1, with D tentatively TRBD2 (7 bases). This CDR3 contains 15 residues. The germline V gene encodes CDR1 KGHDR and CDR2 SFDVKD. V was pared by 3 bases and J by 3 bases, with 11 bases between. This CDR3 is CATSDGGAFYNEQFF. CDR3 bases: TGTGCCACCAGTGATGGGGGGGCCTTCTACAATGAGCAGTTCTTC.

Concerning this clonotype itself: Being off target in a library aimed at alpha chains, this beta chain has a size of little meaning. V is TRBV30 and J is TRBJ1-5; D is ambiguous. CDR1 and CDR2 (germline): GTSNPN, SVGIG (reference sequence). The ends were cut back, 0 bases at V and 3 bases at J, with 12 bases in the middle. This CDR3 comprises 15 residues. CDR3 protein: CAWSVIGRNNQPQHF. In DNA form, the CDR3 reads TGTGCCTGGAGTGTGATCGGCAGGAACAATCAGCCCCAGCATTTT.

Judged by abundance, this clonotype is medium-sized (0.01 to 0.1%). This beta chain turned up in a library designed for alpha chains; as an off-target read, its abundance says little. The chain couples TRBV20-1 to TRBJ1-2; no clear D. The germline V and J ends were trimmed by 6 bases and 8 bases, with 13 bases remaining between them. This CDR3 spans 11 amino acids. Germline V lookup: CDR1 DFQATT, CDR2 SNEGSKA (reference sequence). DNA of the CDR3: TGCAGTGCCGTAGTCCCGGGCGGCTACACCTTC. This gives the protein CSAVVPGGYTF.

Turning to this clonotype: As an off-target read in a library built for alpha chains, this beta chain has a frequency of little significance. The chain uses TRBV12-3 or TRBV12-4 and TRBJ2-2; possibly TRBD1 or TRBD2 for D (6 bases each). Trimming cost V 0 bases and J 6 bases, with 14 bases left between them. The CDR3 consists of 16 residues. The CDR3 nucleotides are TGTGCCAGCAGTTTAGCCCCCAGGGGAGGTTCCGGGGAGCTGTTTTTT. Amino acids: CASSLAPRGGSGELFF.

In this sample, this clonotype turned up many times. The library was prepared for alpha chains; this beta chain is a stray read, so its frequency means little. The V and J genes are TRBV18 and TRBJ2-3; D is possibly TRBD1 (5 bases). CDR1 is KGHSH and CDR2 is LQKENI in the germline V gene. Trimming removed 4 bases at V and 0 bases at J, with 11 bases between. The CDR3 extends over 15 amino acids. CDR3 nucleotides: TGTGCCAGCTCACAGGAACGACAGAGCACAGATACGCAGTATTTT. Translation: CASSQERQSTDTQYF.